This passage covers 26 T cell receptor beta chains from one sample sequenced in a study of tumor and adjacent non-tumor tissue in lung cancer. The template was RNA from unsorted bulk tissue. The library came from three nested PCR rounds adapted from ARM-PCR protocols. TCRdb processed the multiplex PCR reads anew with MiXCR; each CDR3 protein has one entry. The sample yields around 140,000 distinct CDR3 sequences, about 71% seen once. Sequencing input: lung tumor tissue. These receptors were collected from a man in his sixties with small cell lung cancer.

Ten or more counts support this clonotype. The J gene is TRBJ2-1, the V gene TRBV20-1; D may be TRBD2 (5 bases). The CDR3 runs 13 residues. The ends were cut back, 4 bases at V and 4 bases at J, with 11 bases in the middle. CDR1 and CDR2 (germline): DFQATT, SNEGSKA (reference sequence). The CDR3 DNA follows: TGCAGTGCTAAAGAGGGTTTTTACAATGAGCAGTTCTTC. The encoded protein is CSAKEGFYNEQFF.

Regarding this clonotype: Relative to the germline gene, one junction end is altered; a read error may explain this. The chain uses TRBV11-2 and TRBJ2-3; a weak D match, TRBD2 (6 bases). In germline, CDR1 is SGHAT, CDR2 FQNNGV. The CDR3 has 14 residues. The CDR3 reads CASSSAGGTDTQYF. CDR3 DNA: TGTGCCAGCAGCTCAGCGGGTGGAACAGACACGCAGTATTTT.

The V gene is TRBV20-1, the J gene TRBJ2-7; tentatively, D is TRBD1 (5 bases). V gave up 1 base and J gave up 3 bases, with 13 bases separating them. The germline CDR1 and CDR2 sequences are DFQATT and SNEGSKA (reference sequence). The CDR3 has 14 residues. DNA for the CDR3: TGCAGTGCTAGAGCGCAGGGAAAGGACTACGAGCAGTACTTC. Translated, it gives CSARAQGKDYEQYF.

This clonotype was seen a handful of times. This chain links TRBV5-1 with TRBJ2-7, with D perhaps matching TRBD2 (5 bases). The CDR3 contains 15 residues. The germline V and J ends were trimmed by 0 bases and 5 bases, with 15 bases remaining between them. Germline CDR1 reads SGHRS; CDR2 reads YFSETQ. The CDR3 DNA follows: TGCGCCAGCAGCTTGGTCCCGGGGTCTCAACACGAGCAGTACTTC. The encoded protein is CASSLVPGSQHEQYF.

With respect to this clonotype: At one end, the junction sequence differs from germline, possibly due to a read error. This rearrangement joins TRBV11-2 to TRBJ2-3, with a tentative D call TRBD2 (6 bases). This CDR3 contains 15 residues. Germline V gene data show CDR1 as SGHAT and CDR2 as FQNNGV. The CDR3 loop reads CASRLLVGGLDTQYF. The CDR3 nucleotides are TGTGCCAGCAGATTACTAGTGGGAGGATTAGATACACAGTATTTT. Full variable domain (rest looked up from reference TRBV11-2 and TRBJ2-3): EAGVAQSPRYKIIEKRQSVAFWCNPISGHATLYWYQQILGQGPKLLIQFQNNGVVDDSQLPKDRFSAERLKGVDSTLKIQPAKLEDSAVYLCASRLLVGGLDTQYFGPGTRLTVL.

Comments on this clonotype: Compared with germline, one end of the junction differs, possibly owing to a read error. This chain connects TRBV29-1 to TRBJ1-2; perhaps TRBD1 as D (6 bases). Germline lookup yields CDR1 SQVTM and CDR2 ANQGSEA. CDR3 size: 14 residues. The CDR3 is CSVRRGGSNYGYAF. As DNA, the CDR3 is TGCAGCGTTCGAAGGGGGGGTTCTAACTATGGCTACGCCTTC.

The CDR3 bases are TGTGCCAGCAGTCCAAAGGCGACTCGCACAGATACGCAGTATTTT. Translated: CASSPKATRTDTQYF. The V and J genes are TRBV28 and TRBJ2-3; the D is unclear. CDR1 is MDHEN, CDR2 SYDVKM, per germline. V was pared by 5 bases and J by 1 base, with 13 bases between. CDR3 length: 15 residues.

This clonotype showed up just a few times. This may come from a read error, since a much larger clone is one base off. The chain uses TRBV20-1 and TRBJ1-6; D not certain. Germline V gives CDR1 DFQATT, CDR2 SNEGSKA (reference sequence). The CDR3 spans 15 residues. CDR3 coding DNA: TGCAGTACTAGAGACCCCGTTTCAAGCGATTCACCCCTCCACTTT. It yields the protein CSTRDPVSSDSPLHF.

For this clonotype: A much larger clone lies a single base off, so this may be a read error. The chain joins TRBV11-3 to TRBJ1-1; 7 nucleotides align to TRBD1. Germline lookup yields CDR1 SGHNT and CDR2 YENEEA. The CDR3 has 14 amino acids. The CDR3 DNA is TGTGCCAGCAGCTTCGGACAGGTGAACACTGAATCTTTCTTT. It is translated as CASSFGQVNTESFF. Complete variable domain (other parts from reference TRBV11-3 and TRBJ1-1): EAGVVQSPRYKIIEKKQPVAFWCNPISGHNTLYWYLQNLGQGPELLIRYENEEAVDDSQLPKDRFSAERLKGVDSTLKIQPAELGDSAVYLCASSFGQVNTESFFGQGTRLTVV.

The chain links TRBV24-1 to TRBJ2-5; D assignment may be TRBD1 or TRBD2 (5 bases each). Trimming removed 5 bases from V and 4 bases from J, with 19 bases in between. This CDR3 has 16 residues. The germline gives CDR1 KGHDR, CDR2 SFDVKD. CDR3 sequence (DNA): TGTGCCACCAGTGCCGGGGACCGGAGTTGGACAGAGACCCAGTACTTC. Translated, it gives CATSAGDRSWTETQYF.

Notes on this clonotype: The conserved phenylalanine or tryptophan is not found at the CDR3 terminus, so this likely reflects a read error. The CDR3 loop is CASTLTGGPRNEQFL. DNA for the CDR3: TGTGCCAGCACCCTGACAGGGGGCCCCCGGAATGAGCAGTTCTTA. The rearrangement links TRBV6-1 to TRBJ2-1; the match to TRBD1 covers 10 bases. This CDR3 contains 15 residues. V lost 7 bases, J lost 7 bases, and 10 bases stayed unmatched. Germline V gene sequence: CDR1 MNHNS, CDR2 SASEGT.

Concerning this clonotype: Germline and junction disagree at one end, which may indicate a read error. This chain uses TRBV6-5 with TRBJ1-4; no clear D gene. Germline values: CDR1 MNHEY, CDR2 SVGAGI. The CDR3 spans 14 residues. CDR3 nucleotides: TGTGACAGCAGTCAAGGACGGGGTGCTGAAAAACTGTTTTTT. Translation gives CDSSQGRGAEKLFF.

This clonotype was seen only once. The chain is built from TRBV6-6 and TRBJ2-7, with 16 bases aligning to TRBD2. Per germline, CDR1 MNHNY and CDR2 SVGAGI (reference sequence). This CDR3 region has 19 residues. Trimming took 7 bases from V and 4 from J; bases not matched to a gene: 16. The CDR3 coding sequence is TGTGCCAGCAATTGCTTTCTCGGGACTAGCGGGAGGGCAGGATACGAGCAGTACTTC. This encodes CASNCFLGTSGRAGYEQYF.

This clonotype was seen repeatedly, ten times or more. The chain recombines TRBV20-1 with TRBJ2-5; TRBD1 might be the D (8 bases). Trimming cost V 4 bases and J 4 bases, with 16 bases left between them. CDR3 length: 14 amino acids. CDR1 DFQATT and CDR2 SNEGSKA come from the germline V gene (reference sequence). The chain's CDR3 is CSANRGGQRETQYF. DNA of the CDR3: TGCAGTGCTAACAGGGGGGGACAGAGAGAGACCCAGTACTTC.

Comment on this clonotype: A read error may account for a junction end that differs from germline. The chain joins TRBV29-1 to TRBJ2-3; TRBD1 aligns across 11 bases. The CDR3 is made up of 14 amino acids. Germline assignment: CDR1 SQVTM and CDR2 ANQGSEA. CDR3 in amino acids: CSGTGGSYTHTQFF. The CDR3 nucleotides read TGCAGCGGGACAGGGGGCTCGTATACACATACGCAGTTTTTT.

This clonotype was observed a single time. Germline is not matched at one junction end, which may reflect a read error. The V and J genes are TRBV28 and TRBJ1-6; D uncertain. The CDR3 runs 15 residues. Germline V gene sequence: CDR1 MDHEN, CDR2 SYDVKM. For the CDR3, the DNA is TGTGCCAGCAGTGACATAGCGAACTATAATTCACACCTCCACTTT. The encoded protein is CASSDIANYNSHLHF.

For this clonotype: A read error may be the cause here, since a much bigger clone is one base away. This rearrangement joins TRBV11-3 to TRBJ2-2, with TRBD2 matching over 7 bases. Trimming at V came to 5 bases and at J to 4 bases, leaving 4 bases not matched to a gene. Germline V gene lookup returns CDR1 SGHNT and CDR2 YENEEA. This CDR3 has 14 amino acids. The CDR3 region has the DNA TGTGCCAGCAGCGTAGGCGGGGGCACCGGGGAGCTGTTTTTT. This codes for CASSVGGGTGELFF.

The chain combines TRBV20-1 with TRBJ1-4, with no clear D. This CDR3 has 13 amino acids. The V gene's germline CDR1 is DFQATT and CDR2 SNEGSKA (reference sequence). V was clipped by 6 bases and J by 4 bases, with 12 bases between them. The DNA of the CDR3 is TGCAGTGCGGGAAATCTGATTAATGAAAAACTGTTTTTT. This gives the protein CSAGNLINEKLFF.

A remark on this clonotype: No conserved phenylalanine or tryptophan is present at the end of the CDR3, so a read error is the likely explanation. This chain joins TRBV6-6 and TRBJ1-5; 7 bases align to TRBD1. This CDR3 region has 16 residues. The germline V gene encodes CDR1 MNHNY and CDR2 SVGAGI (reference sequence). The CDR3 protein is CASSYPRDSRNQPQHL. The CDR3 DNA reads TGTGCCAGTAGTTACCCTCGGGACAGCCGTAACCAGCCCCAGCATCTT.

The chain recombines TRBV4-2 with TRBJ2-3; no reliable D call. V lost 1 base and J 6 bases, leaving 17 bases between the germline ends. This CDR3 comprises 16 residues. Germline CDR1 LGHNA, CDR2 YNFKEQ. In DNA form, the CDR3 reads TGTGCCAGCAGCCAAGCTGCGGTGAGCTCGCAGGATACGCAGTATTTT. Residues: CASSQAAVSSQDTQYF.

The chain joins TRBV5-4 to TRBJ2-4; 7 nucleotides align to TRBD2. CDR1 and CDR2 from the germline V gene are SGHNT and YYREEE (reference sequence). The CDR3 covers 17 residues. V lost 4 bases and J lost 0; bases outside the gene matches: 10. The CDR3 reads CASSIVWGGVAKNIQYF. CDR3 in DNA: TGTGCCAGCAGCATAGTATGGGGGGGAGTAGCCAAAAACATTCAGTACTTC.

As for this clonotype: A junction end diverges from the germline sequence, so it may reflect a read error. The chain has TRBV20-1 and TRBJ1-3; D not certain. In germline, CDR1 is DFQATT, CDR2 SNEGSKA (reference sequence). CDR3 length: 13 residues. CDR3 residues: CSASGPFRKTIYF. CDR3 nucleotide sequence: TGCAGTGCATCTGGACCTTTTCGAAAGACCATATATTTT.

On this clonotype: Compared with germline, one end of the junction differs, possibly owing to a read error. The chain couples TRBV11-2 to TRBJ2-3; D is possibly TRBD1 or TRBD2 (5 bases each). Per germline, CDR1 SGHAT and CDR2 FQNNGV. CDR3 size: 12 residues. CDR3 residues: CASNLDRDTQYF. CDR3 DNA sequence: TGTGCCAGCAACTTAGATCGGGACACGCAGTATTTT.

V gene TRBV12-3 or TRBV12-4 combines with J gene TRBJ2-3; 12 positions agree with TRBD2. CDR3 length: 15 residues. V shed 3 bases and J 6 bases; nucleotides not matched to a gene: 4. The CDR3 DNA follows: TGTGCCAGCAGTTTGGTGCTAGCGGGGGGGGATACGCAGTATTTT. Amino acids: CASSLVLAGGDTQYF.

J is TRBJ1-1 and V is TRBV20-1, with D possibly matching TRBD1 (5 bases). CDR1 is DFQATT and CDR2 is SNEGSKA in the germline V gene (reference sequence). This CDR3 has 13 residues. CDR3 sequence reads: CNAWGVMYTEAFF. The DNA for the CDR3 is TGCAATGCGTGGGGGGTTATGTACACTGAAGCTTTCTTT.

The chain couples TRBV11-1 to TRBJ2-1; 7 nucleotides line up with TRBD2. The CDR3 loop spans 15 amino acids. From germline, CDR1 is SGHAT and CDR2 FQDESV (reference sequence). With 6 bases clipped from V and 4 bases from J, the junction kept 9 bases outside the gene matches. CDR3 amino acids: CASRKVSGQYNEQFF. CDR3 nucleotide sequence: TGTGCCAGCAGAAAAGTTAGCGGGCAATACAATGAGCAGTTCTTC.